These 29 T cell receptor beta chains originate from one sample sequenced in a study of somatic mutations in cytotoxic T cells in rheumatoid arthritis. The method was immunoSEQ multiplex PCR; TCRdb's version includes in-frame clones alone and lacks a portion of them. The sample consists of around 15,000 clones, approximately 72% of them appearing once. Sequencing was done on a sample of CD8+ T cells sorted from blood. These receptors all come from an adult with rheumatoid arthritis.

This chain joins TRBV9 and TRBJ2-3, with 7 nucleotides matching TRBD2. The ends lost 3 bases at V and 3 bases at J; junction bases unmatched: 10. This CDR3 has 16 residues. The germline CDR1 and CDR2 sequences are SGDLS and YYNGEE. This CDR3 is CASSDPLREGTDTQYF. DNA of the CDR3: TGTGCCAGCAGCGACCCCTTGAGGGAGGGAACAGATACGCAGTATTTT. Full variable domain (rest looked up from reference TRBV9 and TRBJ2-3): DSGVTQTPKHLITATGQRVTLRCSPRSGDLSVYWYQQSLDQGLQFLIQYYNGEERAKGNILERFSAQQFPDLHSELNLSSLELGDSALYFCASSDPLREGTDTQYFGPGTRLTVL.

The sample holds one count of this clone. This chain links TRBV6-1 with TRBJ2-5; no clear D. Trimming took 4 bases from V and 1 from J, leaving 13 bases between them. The CDR3 is 15 residues long. The germline V gene has CDR1 MNHNS and CDR2 SASEGT. In DNA, the CDR3 is TGTGCCAGCAGTGTAAGTCCGGGCAGCCAAGAGACCCAGTACTTC. Amino acid sequence: CASSVSPGSQETQYF.

V is TRBV7-9 and J is TRBJ1-2; TRBD1 matches 7 bases. The CDR3 covers 15 residues. Germline V gene sequence: CDR1 SEHNR, CDR2 FQNEAQ (reference sequence). Trimming took 3 bases from V and 0 from J; bases not matched to a gene: 4. CDR3 DNA sequence: TGTGCCAGCAGCTTTTTGCAGGGGGCTAACTATGGCTACACCTTC. Translating it yields CASSFLQGANYGYTF.

This clone occurred a few times. The rearrangement uses TRBV7-8 and TRBJ1-3; 9 bases are a match to TRBD1. The CDR3 covers 15 residues. V was clipped by 5 bases and J by 3 bases; unmatched bases: 5. Germline V gives CDR1 SGHVS, CDR2 FQNEAQ. CDR3: CASSAGTGSGNTIYF. The CDR3 DNA reads TGTGCCAGCAGCGCCGGGACAGGGAGTGGAAACACCATATATTTT.

This chain connects TRBV7-8 to TRBJ1-6; TRBD1 matches at 10 bases. The germline gives CDR1 SGHVS, CDR2 FQNEAQ. V gave up 5 bases and J gave up 10 bases; unmatched junction bases: 5. This CDR3 comprises 14 residues. The DNA for the CDR3 is TGTGCCAGCAGCACGACAGGGGGCAACTCACCCCTCCACTTT. Amino acid sequence: CASSTTGGNSPLHF.

This clone came up a few times. This chain links TRBV4-1 with TRBJ2-1; the match to TRBD1 covers 7 bases. Germline values: CDR1 MGHRA, CDR2 YSYEKL. This CDR3 region has 15 residues. Trimming at V came to 4 bases and at J to 2 bases, leaving 5 bases not matched to a gene. CDR3 loop: CASSLEGAAYNEQFF. The CDR3 nucleotides read TGCGCCAGCAGCCTTGAGGGGGCAGCCTACAATGAGCAGTTCTTC.

The chain employs TRBV7-6 and TRBJ2-1; no clear D gene. The germline V gene encodes CDR1 SGHVS and CDR2 FNYEAQ. The CDR3 consists of 12 residues. Trimming removed 0 bases at V and 6 bases at J, with 3 bases between. DNA for the CDR3: TGTGCCAGCAGCTTAGCCGTCAATGAGCAGTTCTTC. This sequence encodes CASSLAVNEQFF.

The V gene is TRBV5-1, the J gene TRBJ1-2; D uncertain. The length of the CDR3 is 15 residues. Trimming took off 0 bases at V and 0 bases at J, with 9 bases between the two ends. Germline CDR1 is SGHRS and CDR2 is YFSETQ. This CDR3 reads CASSLDPLANYGYTF. CDR3 bases: TGCGCCAGCAGCTTGGACCCTTTAGCTAACTATGGCTACACCTTC. Filled out from reference TRBV5-1 and TRBJ1-2, the complete variable domain reads KAGVTQTPRYLIKTRGQQVTLSCSPISGHRSVSWYQQTPGQGLQFLFEYFSETQRNKGNFPGRFSGRQFSNSRSEMNVSTLELGDSALYLCASSLDPLANYGYTFGSGTRLTVV.

This clone was detected once. This chain connects TRBV7-9 to TRBJ1-2, with a weak D call TRBD1 (5 bases). The germline CDR1 and CDR2 sequences are SEHNR and FQNEAQ (reference sequence). The V and J ends lost 3 bases and 8 bases respectively, with 10 bases between them. The CDR3 has 12 amino acids. The CDR3 DNA is TGTGCCAGCAGCTTGGGACTTTACGGCTACACCTTC. Protein: CASSLGLYGYTF.

The chain has TRBV4-3 and TRBJ2-7, with 8 positions matching TRBD1. V was clipped by 5 bases and J by 4 bases; unmatched bases: 7. Germline V lookup: CDR1 LGHNA, CDR2 YSLEER. This CDR3 has 14 amino acids. Here the CDR3 reads CASSLLTGEYEQYF. In nucleotides, the CDR3 is TGCGCCAGCAGCTTACTGACAGGGGAATACGAGCAGTACTTC.

The V and J genes are TRBV5-4 and TRBJ1-1; perhaps TRBD1 as D (6 bases). Trimming cost V 2 bases and J 5 bases, with 13 bases left between them. The V gene's germline CDR1 is SGHNT and CDR2 YYREEE (reference sequence). The CDR3 length is 14 residues. CDR3 protein: CASSFLGAGTEAFF. CDR3 nucleotide sequence: TGTGCCAGCAGCTTTCTGGGGGCAGGGACTGAAGCTTTCTTT.

The V gene is TRBV13, the J gene TRBJ2-5, with D perhaps given as TRBD1 or TRBD2 (5 bases each). The CDR3 totals 13 residues. Germline CDR1 PRHDT, CDR2 FYEKMQ (reference sequence). Trimming left V 3 bases short and J 6 bases short, with 11 bases between. CDR3 sequence (DNA): TGTGCCAGCAGCTTCGGGACGAGACAGACCCAGTACTTC. Amino acid sequence: CASSFGTRQTQYF. Variable domain in full (rest from reference TRBV13 and TRBJ2-5): AAGVIQSPRHLIKEKRETATLKCYPIPRHDTVYWYQQGPGQDPQFLISFYEKMQSDKGSIPDRFSAQQFSDYHSELNMSSLELGDSALYFCASSFGTRQTQYFGPGTRLLVL.

This sequence joins TRBV18 and TRBJ2-1, with D possibly being TRBD2 (5 bases). CDR1 is KGHSH and CDR2 is LQKENI in the germline V gene. The CDR3 loop spans 17 amino acids. V was trimmed by 4 bases and J by 9 bases, leaving 25 bases between them. In DNA, the CDR3 is TGTGCCAGCTCACTCGGTTGGGCTAGCCTCAAGATTGGTGAGCAGTTCTTC. It yields the protein CASSLGWASLKIGEQFF.

V gene TRBV2 combines with J gene TRBJ2-7; D gene ambiguous. Germline CDR1 is SNHLY and CDR2 is FYNNEI. This CDR3 has 12 residues. V dropped 7 bases and J dropped 4 bases, with 11 bases sitting between them. The CDR3: CASTTGTYEQYF. The CDR3 nucleotides are TGTGCCAGCACAACGGGTACTTACGAGCAGTACTTC. Looking up the rest from reference TRBV2 and TRBJ2-7 gives the full variable domain: EPEVTQTPSHQVTQMGQEVILRCVPISNHLYFYWYRQILGQKVEFLVSFYNNEISEKSEIFDDQFSVERPDGSNFTLKIRSTKLEDSAMYFCASTTGTYEQYFGPGTRLTVT.

This clone has a handful of counts. This rearrangement joins TRBV19 to TRBJ1-5; D remains unclear. CDR3 length: 13 amino acids. V was clipped by 5 bases and J by 4 bases, with 9 bases between them. In germline, CDR1 is LNHDA, CDR2 SQIVND (reference sequence). The CDR3 reads CASSPEENQPQHF. As DNA, the CDR3 is TGTGCCAGTAGTCCCGAAGAGAATCAGCCCCAGCATTTT.

This chain connects TRBV5-6 to TRBJ2-7; no clear D gene. This CDR3 is built from 14 residues. The V gene lost 0 bases and the J gene lost 3 bases, with 10 bases spanning the gap. Germline-derived CDR1 and CDR2 are SGHDT and YYEEEE. The CDR3 loop reads CASSLGASLYEQYF. CDR3 nucleotides: TGTGCCAGCAGCTTGGGGGCCAGCCTCTACGAGCAGTACTTC.

The chain employs TRBV28 and TRBJ1-4; the match to TRBD1 covers 9 bases. The CDR3 totals 14 residues. V shed 5 bases and J 6 bases; nucleotides not matched to a gene: 4. Germline V gene data show CDR1 as MDHEN and CDR2 as SYDVKM. The CDR3 spells CASSLDRGDEKLFF. CDR3 bases: TGTGCCAGCAGTCTGGACAGGGGTGATGAAAAACTGTTTTTT.

The chain has TRBV5-1 and TRBJ2-1; 9 bases fit TRBD2. Germline loops: CDR1 SGHRS, CDR2 YFSETQ. The CDR3 spans 17 residues. V lost 0 bases and J lost 2; bases outside the gene matches: 6. CDR3 sequence (DNA): TGCGCCAGCAGCTTGGCGGTAGCGGGGGAACCCTACAATGAGCAGTTCTTC. As protein: CASSLAVAGEPYNEQFF.

This clone appeared a few times. The chain employs TRBV19 and TRBJ1-5; D call uncertain. V was cut by 1 base and J by 0 bases, with 4 bases left in between. In germline, CDR1 is LNHDA, CDR2 SQIVND (reference sequence). The CDR3 length is 14 residues. The DNA of the CDR3 is TGTGCCAGTAGTATAGCCCATAGCAATCAGCCCCAGCATTTT. It is translated as CASSIAHSNQPQHF.

This chain connects TRBV9 to TRBJ2-7; 8 bases map to TRBD1. Germline CDR1 SGDLS, CDR2 YYNGEE. The CDR3 is 18 amino acids. Unmatched junction bases numbered 18, after V lost 3 bases and J lost 4 bases. The CDR3 region is CASSGSPFVGDRMYEQYF. In nucleotides, the CDR3 is TGTGCCAGCAGCGGTAGTCCTTTCGTAGGGGACAGGATGTACGAGCAGTACTTC.

The J gene is TRBJ2-1, the V gene TRBV2, with 9 nucleotides matching TRBD1. J gave up 8 bases and V 2 bases, and 10 bases lay outside the gene matches. Germline CDR1 reads SNHLY; CDR2 reads FYNNEI. The CDR3 loop spans 16 amino acids. In nucleotides, the CDR3 is TGTGCCAGCAGTGAATTGGGGACACAGGGGGCATATGAGCAGTTCTTC. Translated, it gives CASSELGTQGAYEQFF.

The chain links TRBV27 to TRBJ2-2; TRBD2 matches at 10 bases. This CDR3 has 16 amino acids. The ends lost 5 bases at V and 8 bases at J; junction bases unmatched: 11. Per the germline V gene, CDR1 is MNHEY and CDR2 is SMNVEV (reference sequence). CDR3 in DNA: TGTGCCAGCAGTACTAGCGGGGAGCCAGTTTGGGGGGAGCTGTTTTTT. It yields the protein CASSTSGEPVWGELFF.

V usage is TRBV11-2 and J usage is TRBJ2-1; no firm D call. The CDR3 is made up of 13 amino acids. V was clipped by 5 bases and J by 15 bases, with 20 bases between them. The V gene's germline CDR1 is SGHAT and CDR2 FQNNGV. CDR3 amino acids: CASSLRPGWEPFF. DNA for the CDR3: TGTGCCAGCAGCCTCCGCCCCGGGTGGGAACCGTTCTTC. Full variable domain (missing parts from reference TRBV11-2 and TRBJ2-1): EAGVAQSPRYKIIEKRQSVAFWCNPISGHATLYWYQQILGQGPKLLIQFQNNGVVDDSQLPKDRFSAERLKGVDSTLKIQPAKLEDSAVYLCASSLRPGWEPFFGPGTRLTVL.

The chain combines TRBV19 with TRBJ2-2; TRBD1 agrees at 7 bases. Germline V gives CDR1 LNHDA, CDR2 SQIVND (reference sequence). The CDR3 loop spans 13 amino acids. V lost 5 bases, J lost 8 bases, and 5 bases stayed unmatched. In DNA form, the CDR3 reads TGTGCCAGTAGTGCAACAGGGGTGGGGGAGCTGTTTTTT. Translation gives CASSATGVGELFF.

This clone showed up just a few times. The chain employs TRBV5-3 and TRBJ2-7, with D unresolved. TRBV5-3 is an ORF; its function is uncertain. The length of the CDR3 is 14 residues. V lost 0 bases, J lost 3 bases, and 10 bases lay in between. This CDR3 is CARSLEGILYEQYF. In nucleotides, the CDR3 is TGTGCCAGAAGCTTGGAAGGGATTCTCTACGAGCAGTACTTC.

This chain connects TRBV15 to TRBJ2-3, with a weak D call TRBD2 (6 bases). CDR3 length: 16 residues. Germline CDR1 is LNHNV and CDR2 is YYDKDF (reference sequence). V dropped 2 bases and J dropped 5 bases, with 17 bases sitting between them. As DNA, the CDR3 is TGTGCCACCAGCAGATCCGGGACTCCCCCCGAAGATACGCAGTATTTT. It codes for CATSRSGTPPEDTQYF.

The chain links TRBV5-6 to TRBJ1-2; unclear D gene. Germline V CDR1 and CDR2: SGHDT, YYEEEE. CDR3 length equals 14 residues. The V end was cut by 4 bases, the J end by 4 bases, with 14 bases between. CDR3 in DNA: TGTGCCAGCAGCCCGATGGGCCTGTTCTATGGCTACACCTTC. Translation gives CASSPMGLFYGYTF.

The CDR3 DNA follows: TGTGCCAGCAGTTTATCGTGGCTAGCGAGTAACAATGAGCAGTTCTTC. Protein product: CASSLSWLASNNEQFF. The chain carries TRBV27 and TRBJ2-1, with D possibly TRBD2 on 6 matching bases. V lost 0 bases and J lost 5, with 14 bases in between. The CDR3 has 16 residues. The germline gives CDR1 MNHEY, CDR2 SMNVEV (reference sequence).

In DNA form, the CDR3 reads TGTGCCAGCAGCTTTAGGGACACCATGAACACTGAAGCTTTCTTT. The encoded protein is CASSFRDTMNTEAFF. The V and J genes are TRBV11-1 and TRBJ1-1; D perhaps matches TRBD1 (6 bases). Trimming removed 3 bases from V and 0 bases from J, with 11 bases in between. The CDR3 has 15 residues. Germline lookup yields CDR1 SGHAT and CDR2 FQDESV (reference sequence).